The next 15 T cell receptor beta chains were all read from a single sample in a study of blood T cell repertoires in COVID-19. Method: immunoSEQ multiplex PCR; TCRdb's copy keeps in-frame clones and lacks some. The data contain about 170,000 clones, around 78% of them singletons. The sample consisted of PBMCs or T cells enriched from blood (not recorded which). Receptors were obtained from a woman aged 45-65 years who had recovered from COVID-19.

The chain employs TRBV7-2 and TRBJ1-1; the match to TRBD1 covers 8 bases. The CDR3 has 14 amino acids. With V trimmed by 4 bases and J by 6 bases, 7 bases remained unmatched. CDR1 and CDR2 from the germline V gene are SGHTA and FQGNSA. The CDR3 sequence is CASSSRQGLAEAFF. The CDR3 DNA is TGTGCCAGCAGCTCGCGACAGGGGTTGGCTGAAGCTTTCTTT.

V is TRBV5-1 and J is TRBJ1-1, with D perhaps TRBD1 (5 bases). Germline CDR1 SGHRS, CDR2 YFSETQ. The CDR3 spans 13 residues. Trimming removed 2 bases from V and 11 bases from J, with 16 bases in between. CDR3 in amino acids: CASSLEAQGGAFF. The CDR3 nucleotides are TGCGCCAGCAGCTTAGAAGCGCAGGGAGGGGCTTTCTTT.

V and J are TRBV28 and TRBJ2-7, with 16 bases aligning to TRBD2. The CDR3 has 20 amino acids. The trim removed 5 bases at V and 0 bases at J, leaving 13 bases unmatched. Germline V gene lookup returns CDR1 MDHEN and CDR2 SYDVKM. CDR3 DNA sequence: TGTGCCAGCAGTCCCGCCGGGACTAGCGGGAGGGCCGAAAGCTCCTACGAGCAGTACGTC. The encoded protein is CASSPAGTSGRAESSYEQYV.

This clone was seen a handful of times. The gene calls are TRBV28 and TRBJ1-2; 7 nucleotides line up with TRBD1. This CDR3 comprises 13 residues. Per germline, CDR1 MDHEN and CDR2 SYDVKM. V dropped 11 bases and J dropped 1; count of bases not matched to a gene: 7. CDR3 sequence: CACRQGNNYGYTF. The CDR3 nucleotides are TGTGCCTGTAGACAGGGCAATAACTATGGCTACACCTTC.

The genes are TRBV6-7 and TRBJ2-2; TRBD1 matches 8 bases. Being an ORF, TRBV6-7 has a function that is uncertain. Trimming took 2 bases from V and 7 from J; bases not matched to a gene: 9. The CDR3 covers 16 residues. The CDR3 DNA reads TGTGCCAGCAGTTACCCCCGCAGGGGGCAGGGCGGGGAGCTGTTTTTT. Encoded protein: CASSYPRRGQGGELFF.

The chain combines TRBV7-9 with TRBJ1-2, with TRBD1 identical over 8 bases. CDR1 and CDR2 (germline): SEHNR, FQNEAQ (reference sequence). J lost 7 bases, V lost 4 bases, and 14 bases had no gene match. CDR3 length: 16 amino acids. CDR3 loop: CASSSEADRVRGGYTF. The CDR3 nucleotides read TGTGCCAGCAGCTCCGAAGCGGACAGGGTCAGGGGTGGCTACACCTTC.

This clone showed up just once. The chain employs TRBV12-5 and TRBJ1-1; a weak D match, TRBD1 (5 bases). CDR1 is LGHNT and CDR2 is FRNRAP in the germline V gene. The germline V and J ends were trimmed by 4 bases and 1 base, with 7 bases remaining between them. The CDR3 contains 13 residues. The CDR3 DNA reads TGTGCTAGTGGTTGGGGGGGGAACACTGAAGCTTTCTTT. This encodes CASGWGGNTEAFF.

V gene TRBV28 combines with J gene TRBJ1-1; D is unclear. V dropped 5 bases and J dropped 2 bases, with 3 bases sitting between them. CDR3 length: 11 amino acids. Germline assignment: CDR1 MDHEN and CDR2 SYDVKM. CDR3 DNA: TGTGCCAGCAGTCGTAACACTGAAGCTTTCTTT. Protein sequence: CASSRNTEAFF. The complete variable domain, with remaining parts taken from reference TRBV28 and TRBJ1-1, reads DVKVTQSSRYLVKRTGEKVFLECVQDMDHENMFWYRQDPGLGLRLIYFSYDVKMKEKGDIPEGYSVSREKKERFSLILESASTNQTSMYLCASSRNTEAFFGQGTRLTVV.

The chain uses TRBV30 and TRBJ2-5, with 9 bases lining up with TRBD1. J gave up 1 base and V 3 bases, and 0 bases lay outside the gene matches. The length of the CDR3 is 13 residues. CDR1 and CDR2 (germline): GTSNPN, SVGIG (reference sequence). The CDR3 is CAWRTGGQETQYF. CDR3 DNA sequence: TGTGCCTGGAGGACAGGGGGCCAAGAGACCCAGTACTTC.

For this clone: One end of the junction does not line up with germline, which may come from a read error. This chain connects TRBV7-9 to TRBJ1-5, with D unclear. This CDR3 contains 12 residues. Germline assignment: CDR1 SEHNR and CDR2 FQNEAQ (reference sequence). CDR3 nucleotides: TGTGCCAGCAGCCCAGAGGCCGGGTCTTTGTATTTT. It is translated as CASSPEAGSLYF.

The CDR3 sequence is CASSQGVREGNSPLHF. As DNA, the CDR3 is TGCGCCAGCAGCCAAGGGGTGAGGGAGGGGAATTCACCCCTCCACTTT. The rearrangement links TRBV4-3 to TRBJ1-6, with a tentative D call TRBD1 (5 bases). Trimming stripped 1 base from V and 7 bases from J, with 14 bases between. Germline assignment: CDR1 LGHNA and CDR2 YSLEER. The CDR3 runs to 16 residues.

The J gene is TRBJ1-1, the V gene TRBV14; D is undetermined. The V and J ends lost 1 base and 5 bases respectively, with 11 bases between them. This CDR3 has 14 residues. The germline CDR1 and CDR2 sequences are SGHDN and FVKESK. CDR3 residues: CASSQVSGVTEAFF. The CDR3 bases are TGTGCCAGCAGCCAAGTGAGCGGGGTGACTGAAGCTTTCTTT.

The CDR3 nucleotides read TGTGCCAGTAGTGTCCCCGAGACTAGCTATACGCAGTATTTT. Translating it yields CASSVPETSYTQYF. The V and J genes are TRBV19 and TRBJ2-3; 7 bases are shared with TRBD2. Trimming cost V 5 bases and J 7 bases; bases outside gene matches: 9. The CDR3 consists of 14 residues. From germline, CDR1 is LNHDA and CDR2 SQIVND (reference sequence).

The rearrangement uses TRBV4-1 and TRBJ2-1; 14 nucleotides align to TRBD2. CDR3 length equals 16 residues. Germline V lookup: CDR1 MGHRA, CDR2 YSYEKL. J was trimmed by 8 bases and V by 0 bases; bases with no gene match: 3. In DNA, the CDR3 is TGCGCCAGCAGCCAAGATCGACTAGCGGGAGGGGATGAGCAGTTCTTC. Its translation: CASSQDRLAGGDEQFF.

The chain uses TRBV9 and TRBJ2-5, with unresolved D. The CDR3 has 15 residues. Germline V gene sequence: CDR1 SGDLS, CDR2 YYNGEE. V gave up 2 bases and J gave up 3 bases, with 14 bases separating them. Here the CDR3 DNA reads TGTGCCAGCAGCGTCTTCGGCAGCGAAAAAGAGACCCAGTACTTC. Amino acids: CASSVFGSEKETQYF.